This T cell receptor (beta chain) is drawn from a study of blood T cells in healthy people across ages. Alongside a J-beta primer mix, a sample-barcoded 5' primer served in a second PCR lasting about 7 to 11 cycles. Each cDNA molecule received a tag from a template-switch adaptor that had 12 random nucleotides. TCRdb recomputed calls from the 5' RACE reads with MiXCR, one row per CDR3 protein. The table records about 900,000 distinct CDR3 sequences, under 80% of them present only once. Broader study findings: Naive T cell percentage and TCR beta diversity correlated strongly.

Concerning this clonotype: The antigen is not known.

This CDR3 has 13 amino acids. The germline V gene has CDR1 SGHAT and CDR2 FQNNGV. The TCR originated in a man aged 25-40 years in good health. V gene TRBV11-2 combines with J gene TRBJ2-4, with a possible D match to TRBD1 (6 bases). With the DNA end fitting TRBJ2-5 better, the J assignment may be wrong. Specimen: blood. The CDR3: CASRWGHQETQYF. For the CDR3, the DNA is TGTGCCAGCAGGTGGGGACATCAAGAGACCCAGTACTTC.